This TCR beta chain was sequenced during a study of graft-versus-host responses after intestinal transplantation. TCRdb's table, derived via immunoSEQ multiplex PCR, lists solely in-frame clones and lacks some. Of about 8,000 clones in the sample, around 62% were seen once. Germline V gene data show CDR1 as SGHDT and CDR2 as YYEEEE. V was clipped by 0 bases and J by 2 bases, with 2 bases between them. The CDR3 loop spans 12 amino acids. This clone was counted a few times. Lymphocytes (intraepithelial and lamina propria) were released by processing the graft tissue. The input for sequencing was ileum tissue, taken about 460 days after transplant. The gene calls are TRBV5-6 and TRBJ1-2, with no clear D. The sequence was collected from a human patient who received an intestinal transplant, so some T cells may come from the graft donor. The DNA of the CDR3 is TGTGCCAGCAGCTTGGACAACTATGGCTACACCTTC. Translated, it gives CASSLDNYGYTF.